The 23 T cell receptor beta chains below were found in one sample sequenced in a study of T cells in localized non-small cell lung cancer. The assay was immunoSEQ multiplex PCR, and TCRdb's table has in-frame clones only and misses some. The profile covers about 53,000 clones, with around 80% appearing a single time and about a sixth taken by the ten largest. This sample comprised peripheral blood mononuclear cells, obtained before any cancer treatment. The receptors originated from a man aged 40-75 years with stage III lung adenocarcinoma.

The gene calls are TRBV5-4 and TRBJ2-5, with 9 bases aligning to TRBD2. The CDR3 contains 14 residues. CDR1 is SGHNT and CDR2 is YYREEE in the germline V gene (reference sequence). Losses at the gene ends were 5 bases for V and 5 bases for J; bases not matched to a gene: 7. CDR3 sequence reads: CASSEKRGVETQYF. The DNA of the CDR3 is TGTGCCAGCAGTGAAAAGCGGGGGGTTGAGACCCAGTACTTC.

The rearrangement joins TRBV28 to TRBJ2-2; the match to TRBD1 covers 7 bases. CDR3 length equals 14 residues. CDR1 is MDHEN and CDR2 is SYDVKM in the germline V gene. V was pared by 4 bases and J by 4 bases, with 3 bases of the junction left unmatched. The CDR3, as DNA: TGTGCCAGCAGTTCGACAGGGCTCACCGGGGAGCTGTTTTTT. It yields the protein CASSSTGLTGELFF.

The V gene is TRBV7-2, the J gene TRBJ2-2; maybe TRBD2 (6 bases). Germline V gene sequence: CDR1 SGHTA, CDR2 FQGNSA. This CDR3 is built from 16 residues. Trimming stripped 5 bases from V and 1 base from J, with 14 bases between. CDR3 DNA sequence: TGTGCCAGCAGCAAACCGGGACTTCAGAACACCGGGGAGCTGTTTTTT. As protein: CASSKPGLQNTGELFF.

This clone was seen a few times. The gene calls are TRBV4-1 and TRBJ2-1; 8 bases align to TRBD2. V dropped 0 bases and J dropped 8; count of bases not matched to a gene: 3. Germline loops: CDR1 MGHRA, CDR2 YSYEKL. CDR3 length equals 14 residues. CDR3 coding DNA: TGCGCCAGCAGCCAAGAGACTAGCGAAGATGAGCAGTTCTTC. As protein: CASSQETSEDEQFF.

V and J are TRBV27 and TRBJ1-5, with D uncertain. There are 12 residues in the CDR3. Germline-derived CDR1 and CDR2 are MNHEY and SMNVEV (reference sequence). Trimming removed 6 bases from V and 3 bases from J, with 6 bases in between. CDR3 loop: CASRDPNQPQHF. In DNA form, the CDR3 reads TGTGCCAGCAGGGATCCCAATCAGCCCCAGCATTTT.

The chain is built from TRBV6-1 and TRBJ1-1; D not certain. Trimming stripped 8 bases from V and 2 bases from J, with 9 bases between. Germline loops: CDR1 MNHNS, CDR2 SASEGT. The CDR3 runs to 12 residues. This CDR3 reads CASLQRNTEAFF. The CDR3 bases are TGTGCCAGCTTACAGAGAAACACTGAAGCTTTCTTT.

CDR3 in amino acids: CASREASSGNTIYF. In nucleotides, the CDR3 is TGTGCCAGCAGGGAGGCAAGCTCTGGAAACACCATATATTTT. The chain employs TRBV6-5 and TRBJ1-3, with D uncertain. The CDR3 length is 14 residues. CDR1 and CDR2 from the germline V gene are MNHEY and SVGAGI. V was trimmed by 6 bases and J by 0 bases, leaving 9 bases between them.

This chain uses TRBV28 with TRBJ2-7; D is possibly TRBD2 (6 bases). The CDR3 consists of 15 residues. Germline V lookup: CDR1 MDHEN, CDR2 SYDVKM. The ends were cut back, 5 bases at V and 0 bases at J, with 14 bases in the middle. CDR3 sequence (DNA): TGTGCCAGCAGTCCCGCGGGGACGAGCTCCTACGAGCAGTACTTC. It specifies CASSPAGTSSYEQYF.

This chain connects TRBV5-6 to TRBJ2-7, with a weak D call TRBD2 (6 bases). Trimming shortened V by 2 bases and J by 1 base, and 13 bases separated the two germline ends. The germline V gene encodes CDR1 SGHDT and CDR2 YYEEEE. There are 15 residues in the CDR3. CDR3 loop: CASSFPGLESYEQYF. CDR3 coding DNA: TGTGCCAGCAGCTTCCCGGGACTTGAGTCCTACGAGCAGTACTTC.

This rearrangement joins TRBV10-1 to TRBJ1-3; D is unclear. V was trimmed by 4 bases and J by 1 base, leaving 8 bases between them. The CDR3 contains 14 residues. Germline CDR1 is WNHNN and CDR2 is SYGVQD (reference sequence). The DNA for the CDR3 is TGCGCCAGCAGTGTTCCCAATTCTGGAAACACCATATATTTT. Translation gives CASSVPNSGNTIYF.

This chain joins TRBV5-8 and TRBJ2-1, with D possibly matching TRBD2 (6 bases). The CDR3 has 15 amino acids. Germline V gene data show CDR1 as SGHTS and CDR2 as YDEGEE. V was cut by 4 bases and J by 6 bases, with 17 bases left in between. In DNA form, the CDR3 reads TGTGCCAGCAGCCTCGGTGGAGGGGTGGGCAATGAGCAGTTCTTC. It encodes CASSLGGGVGNEQFF.

The genes are TRBV5-1 and TRBJ2-1; 7 bases are shared with TRBD2. The CDR3 extends over 15 amino acids. Per germline, CDR1 SGHRS and CDR2 YFSETQ. V trimming: 4 bases; J trimming: 1 base; junction bases outside the gene matches: 5. CDR3 loop: CASSREEGSYNEQFF. The DNA for the CDR3 is TGCGCCAGCAGCCGGGAGGAAGGGTCCTACAATGAGCAGTTCTTC.

The rearrangement uses TRBV2 and TRBJ2-7, with no clear D. The germline CDR1 and CDR2 sequences are SNHLY and FYNNEI. The CDR3 length is 13 residues. V lost 7 bases, J lost 3 bases, and 13 bases lay in between. The CDR3 region is CASKPEDRYEQYF. Written as DNA, the CDR3 is TGTGCCAGCAAACCGGAAGACCGCTACGAGCAGTACTTC.

This clone came up a few times. The chain has TRBV18 and TRBJ2-3, with TRBD2 matching 8 bases. Germline V lookup: CDR1 KGHSH, CDR2 LQKENI. This CDR3 has 17 amino acids. V lost 3 bases, J lost 0 bases, and 8 bases stayed unmatched. Written as DNA, the CDR3 is TGTGCCAGCTCACCCGGAACGGGAGGGCCAAGCACAGATACGCAGTATTTT. This codes for CASSPGTGGPSTDTQYF.

The chain joins TRBV5-6 to TRBJ2-5; no definite D call. V dropped 0 bases and J dropped 3 bases, with 9 bases sitting between them. Looked up from germline, CDR1 is SGHDT and CDR2 is YYEEEE. The CDR3 extends over 14 amino acids. The CDR3 protein is CASSLAPTEETQYF. The DNA for the CDR3 is TGTGCCAGCAGCTTGGCTCCCACGGAAGAGACCCAGTACTTC.

This sequence joins TRBV18 and TRBJ2-7; D ambiguous. Germline CDR1 and CDR2: KGHSH and LQKENI. The CDR3 spans 13 residues. Trimming shortened V by 1 base and J by 5 bases, and 9 bases separated the two germline ends. DNA for the CDR3: TGTGCCAGCTCACCACGGATGAAGGACGAGCAGTACTTC. It encodes CASSPRMKDEQYF.

The sample holds a few counts of this clone. The chain employs TRBV5-5 and TRBJ1-2; TRBD1 might be the D (6 bases). Trimming pared 0 bases from V and 5 bases from J, leaving 14 bases between. Germline CDR1 SGHKS, CDR2 YYEKEE (reference sequence). The CDR3 loop spans 15 amino acids. DNA of the CDR3: TGTGCCAGCAGCTTGGTTGCAGGGGACGTTTATGGCTACACCTTC. It translates to CASSLVAGDVYGYTF.

The V gene is TRBV18, the J gene TRBJ1-1; D unclear. Per the germline V gene, CDR1 is KGHSH and CDR2 is LQKENI. The CDR3 has 15 amino acids. Between the trimmed V and J ends, which lost 0 bases and 1 base, there was a span of 9 bases. The CDR3 here is CASSPPELGNTEAFF. For the CDR3, the DNA is TGTGCCAGCTCACCACCGGAGCTGGGGAACACTGAAGCTTTCTTT.

As DNA, the CDR3 is TGTGCCAGCTACGAGAAAGTATCGGAGCCTGAGCAGTTCTTC. Amino acid sequence: CASYEKVSEPEQFF. This rearrangement joins TRBV9 to TRBJ2-1; D is uncertain. Trimming stripped 7 bases from V and 9 bases from J, with 20 bases between. In germline, CDR1 is SGDLS, CDR2 YYNGEE. The CDR3 has 14 amino acids.

This chain links TRBV6-6 with TRBJ1-3, with D perhaps matching TRBD1 (6 bases). From germline, CDR1 is MNHNY and CDR2 SVGAGI (reference sequence). CDR3 length equals 13 residues. V lost 6 bases and J lost 0, with 6 bases in between. DNA for the CDR3: TGTGCCAGCAGGGACAGCTCTGGAAACACCATATATTTT. It encodes CASRDSSGNTIYF.

The V call is TRBV19, the J call TRBJ2-3; 7 bases align to TRBD1. The V gene end was trimmed by 7 bases and the J gene end by 0 bases; junction bases not matched to a gene: 7. The CDR3 is 15 amino acids. Germline assignment: CDR1 LNHDA and CDR2 SQIVND (reference sequence). The CDR3 sequence: CASNDRAASTDTQYF. In DNA, the CDR3 is TGTGCCAGTAATGACAGGGCCGCTAGCACAGATACGCAGTATTTT.

This clone was seen more than once but under ten times. V is TRBV7-9 and J is TRBJ1-5, with TRBD1 matching 9 bases. CDR1 SEHNR and CDR2 FQNEAQ come from the germline V gene (reference sequence). The CDR3 is 14 amino acids. The J segment lost 7 bases and the V segment lost 5 bases, leaving 6 bases of the junction unmatched. This CDR3 is CASSPGQGGQPQHF. The DNA for the CDR3 is TGTGCCAGCAGCCCGGGACAGGGTGGGCAGCCCCAGCATTTT.

The rearrangement links TRBV4-2 to TRBJ2-7; 8 nucleotides match TRBD1. J lost 6 bases, V lost 0 bases, and 4 bases had no gene match. This CDR3 is built from 14 residues. Germline loops: CDR1 LGHNA, CDR2 YNFKEQ. The CDR3 spells CASSQESRGPEQYF. Written as DNA, the CDR3 is TGTGCCAGCAGCCAAGAGAGCAGGGGGCCCGAGCAGTACTTC.